This record covers a single T cell receptor (beta chain). Its antigen remains unknown. The sample belongs to a study of human T cells and chemical hapten exposure. Study-wide context: Minor volume differences among pooled libraries chiefly drove per-sample TCR yield variation. Study-level points and caveats: High-frequency TCRs, those above 1 in 1000, stayed the same after DPC sensitization.

During construction of the library, unique molecular identifiers were attached to individual cDNA molecules for quantitative, reproducible TCR counting. TCRdb redid the calling of the 5' RACE reads with MiXCR, one entry per CDR3 protein. The top ten hold 2.8% of the sample, which has roughly 110,000 distinct CDR3 sequences, 15% to 20% seen once. The length of the CDR3 is 15 residues. Germline trimming cut 4 bases from V and 7 bases from J; bases unmatched to any gene: 12. Germline loops: CDR1 MNHEY, CDR2 SVGAGI. Total RNA extraction was carried out from unfractionated whole blood. V usage is TRBV6-5 and J usage is TRBJ2-7; TRBD2 matches 8 bases. This TCR was recovered from a human donor in good health. CDR3 bases: TGTGCCAGCAGTTTCGGGGGGGGAGGGCCGGTAGAGCAGTACTTC. It yields the protein CASSFGGGGPVEQYF.